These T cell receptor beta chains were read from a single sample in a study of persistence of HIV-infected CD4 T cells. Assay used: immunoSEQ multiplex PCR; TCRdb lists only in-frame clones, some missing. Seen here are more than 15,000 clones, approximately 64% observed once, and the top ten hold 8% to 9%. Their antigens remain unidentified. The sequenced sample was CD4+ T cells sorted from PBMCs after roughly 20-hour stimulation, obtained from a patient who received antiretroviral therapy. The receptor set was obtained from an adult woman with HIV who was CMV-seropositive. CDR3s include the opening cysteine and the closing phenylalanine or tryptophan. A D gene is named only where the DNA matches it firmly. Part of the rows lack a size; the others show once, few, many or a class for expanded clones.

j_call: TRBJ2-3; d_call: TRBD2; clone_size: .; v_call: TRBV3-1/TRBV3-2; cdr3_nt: TGTGCCAGCAGCCAAGCGGGACTAGCGGGTTATAGCACAGATACGCAGTATTTT; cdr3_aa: CASSQAGLAGYSTDTQYF
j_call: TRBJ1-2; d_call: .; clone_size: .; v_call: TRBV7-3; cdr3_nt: TGTGCCAGCAGCCCCTCCGACAGCAGGGCCACCCCGAGTGGCTACACCTTC; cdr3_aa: CASSPSDSRATPSGYTF
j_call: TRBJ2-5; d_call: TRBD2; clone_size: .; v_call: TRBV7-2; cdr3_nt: TGTGCCAGCAGCGTGGCTAGCGGGGGGGGTCAAGAGACCCAGTACTTC; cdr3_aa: CASSVASGGGQETQYF
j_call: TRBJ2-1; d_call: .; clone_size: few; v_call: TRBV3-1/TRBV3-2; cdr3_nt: TGTGCCAGCAGCCCAGGGGGGATCTATGAGCAGTTCTTC; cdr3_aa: CASSPGGIYEQFF
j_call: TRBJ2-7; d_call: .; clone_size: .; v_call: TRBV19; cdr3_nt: TGTGCCAGTAGTACAAACGGACGGGGGACCTACGAGCAGTACTTC; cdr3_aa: CASSTNGRGTYEQYF
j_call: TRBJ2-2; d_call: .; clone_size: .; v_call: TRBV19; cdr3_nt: TGTGCCAGTAGTGTGTCGACCCCCGGGGCCGGGGAGCTGTTTTTT; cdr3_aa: CASSVSTPGAGELFF
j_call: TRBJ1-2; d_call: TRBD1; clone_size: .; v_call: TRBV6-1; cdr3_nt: TGTGCCAGCAGTGAATCCCCAACAGGGGGCTATGGCTACACCTTC; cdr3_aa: CASSESPTGGYGYTF
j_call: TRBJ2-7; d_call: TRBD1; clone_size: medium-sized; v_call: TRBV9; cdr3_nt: TGTGCCAGCAGCGTAGTCCCCGGGACAGTATACGAGCAGTACTTC; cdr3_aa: CASSVVPGTVYEQYF
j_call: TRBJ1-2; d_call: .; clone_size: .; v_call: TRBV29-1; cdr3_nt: TGCAGCGTCAATACTGCAGGGTACGGCTACACCTTC; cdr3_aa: CSVNTAGYGYTF
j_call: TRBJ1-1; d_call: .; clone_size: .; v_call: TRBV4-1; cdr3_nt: TGCGCCAGCAGCCAAGCGATACCCTCCACTGAAGCTTTCTTT; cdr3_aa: CASSQAIPSTEAFF
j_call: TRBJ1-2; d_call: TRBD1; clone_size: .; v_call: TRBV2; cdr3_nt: TGTGCCAGCTGGACAGGCGGATTACAGAAGGGTGGCTACACCTTC; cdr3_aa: CASWTGGLQKGGYTF
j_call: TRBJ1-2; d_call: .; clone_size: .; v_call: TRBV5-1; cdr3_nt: TGCGCCAGCAGCCCGACAGCAATCTATGGCTACACCTTC; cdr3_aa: CASSPTAIYGYTF
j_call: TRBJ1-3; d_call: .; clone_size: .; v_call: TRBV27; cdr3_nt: TGTGCCAGCAGTTTCGGAGGGGAAGGAAACACCATATATTTT; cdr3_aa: CASSFGGEGNTIYF
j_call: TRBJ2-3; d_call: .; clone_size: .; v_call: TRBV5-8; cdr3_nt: TGTGCCAGCAGCTTGATGGGCGGGGAAGCAGATACGCAGTATTTT; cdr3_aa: CASSLMGGEADTQYF
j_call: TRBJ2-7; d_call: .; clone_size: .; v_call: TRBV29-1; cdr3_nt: TGCAGCGTTGAGGACAGCATCTCCTACGAGCAGTACTTC; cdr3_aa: CSVEDSISYEQYF
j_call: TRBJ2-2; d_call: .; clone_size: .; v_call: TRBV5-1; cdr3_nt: TGCGCCAGCAGCTTGTCGATCACCGGGGAGCTGTTTTTT; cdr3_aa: CASSLSITGELFF
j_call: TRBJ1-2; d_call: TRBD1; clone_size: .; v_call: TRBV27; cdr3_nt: TGTGCCAGCACCGATTACAGGGGAGGGGGTGGCTACACCTTC; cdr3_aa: CASTDYRGGGGYTF
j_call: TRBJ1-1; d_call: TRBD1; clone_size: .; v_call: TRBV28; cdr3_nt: TGTGCCAGCAGTTTGCCGGGACAGCTGAACACTGAAGCTTTCTTT; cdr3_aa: CASSLPGQLNTEAFF
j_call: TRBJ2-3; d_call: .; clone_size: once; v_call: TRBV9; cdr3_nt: TGTGCCAGCAGCGTAGATTTCCTAGTTGGAGATACGCAGTATTTT; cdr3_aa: CASSVDFLVGDTQYF
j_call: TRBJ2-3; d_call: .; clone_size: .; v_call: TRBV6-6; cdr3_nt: TGTGCCAGCAGTTACGCGGGGAACCCCACAGATACGCAGTATTTT; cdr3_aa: CASSYAGNPTDTQYF
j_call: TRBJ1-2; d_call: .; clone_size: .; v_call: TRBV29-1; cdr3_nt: TGCAGCGCTTCTCTTTCCGAACATTATGGCTACACCTTC; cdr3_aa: CSASLSEHYGYTF
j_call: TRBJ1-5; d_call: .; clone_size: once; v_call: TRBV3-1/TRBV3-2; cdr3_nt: TGTGCCAGCAGCCAGTCCCGGACAGGCAATCAGCCCCAGCATTTT; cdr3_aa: CASSQSRTGNQPQHF
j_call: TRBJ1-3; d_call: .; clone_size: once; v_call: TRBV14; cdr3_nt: TGTGCCAGCAGCCAGGCCGGGACATACTCTGGAAACACCATATATTTT; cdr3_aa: CASSQAGTYSGNTIYF
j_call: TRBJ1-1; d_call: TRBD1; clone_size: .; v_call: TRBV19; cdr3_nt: TGTGCCAGTAGCGATCCGAGAGGGGGCCGAACTGAAGCTTTCTTT; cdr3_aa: CASSDPRGGRTEAFF
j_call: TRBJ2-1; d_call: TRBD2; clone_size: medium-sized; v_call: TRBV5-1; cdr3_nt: TGCGCCAGCAGCTTAGGAGCGGGGGGTACAAATGAGCAGTTCTTC; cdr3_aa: CASSLGAGGTNEQFF
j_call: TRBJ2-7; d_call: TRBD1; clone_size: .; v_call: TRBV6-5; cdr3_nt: TGTGCCAGCAGTTATGGCGGACAGGGGCTTACCCGCGAGCAGTACTTC; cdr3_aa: CASSYGGQGLTREQYF
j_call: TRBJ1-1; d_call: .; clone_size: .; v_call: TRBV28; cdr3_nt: TGTGCCAGCAGTGTCGGGAACACTGAAGCTTTCTTT; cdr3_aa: CASSVGNTEAFF
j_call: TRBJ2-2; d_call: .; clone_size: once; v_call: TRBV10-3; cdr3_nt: TGTGCCATCAGAGCGGAGAACACCGGGGAGCTGTTTTTT; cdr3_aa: CAIRAENTGELFF